These 9 T cell receptor beta chains were all obtained from the same sample, sequenced in a study of T cell responses to AZD1222 COVID-19 vaccine. Generated by immunoSEQ multiplex PCR, the TCRdb table keeps only in-frame clones and is missing some. Among approximately 65,000 clones, 88% were seen once, and the ten largest hold roughly 7.3%. Here the sequenced sample was peripheral blood, taken on day 0 of AZD1222 vaccination. Receptors originate from an adult in good health.

V and J are TRBV3-1 (or the pseudogene TRBV3-2) and TRBJ2-1; D perhaps matches TRBD2 (5 bases). This CDR3 region has 16 residues. Per the germline V gene, CDR1 is LGHDT and CDR2 is YNNKEL (reference sequence). Trimming took off 1 base at V and 5 bases at J, with 15 bases between the two ends. The CDR3 loop reads CASSQVFGGPDNEQFF. The CDR3 coding sequence is TGTGCCAGCAGCCAAGTCTTTGGCGGGCCAGACAATGAGCAGTTCTTC.

This chain uses TRBV28 with TRBJ1-5, with 9 positions matching TRBD1. Germline CDR1 reads MDHEN; CDR2 reads SYDVKM. The CDR3 spans 15 residues. V gave up 5 bases and J gave up 7 bases; unmatched junction bases: 9. The CDR3 nucleotides are TGTGCCAGCAGTCCGAGACAGGGGGTGTACCAGCCCCAGCATTTT. Its protein is CASSPRQGVYQPQHF. The full variable domain, completed using reference TRBV28 and TRBJ1-5, is DVKVTQSSRYLVKRTGEKVFLECVQDMDHENMFWYRQDPGLGLRLIYFSYDVKMKEKGDIPEGYSVSREKKERFSLILESASTNQTSMYLCASSPRQGVYQPQHFGDGTRLSIL.

The chain couples TRBV18 to TRBJ1-1; no clear D gene. Between the trimmed V and J ends, which lost 6 bases and 1 base, there was a span of 9 bases. CDR3 length: 13 amino acids. CDR1 is KGHSH and CDR2 is LQKENI in the germline V gene. CDR3 in DNA: TGTGCCAGCTCGCTCAATGAGAACACTGAAGCTTTCTTT. Amino acid sequence: CASSLNENTEAFF. The full variable domain, rest sourced from reference TRBV18 and TRBJ1-1, is NAGVMQNPRHLVRRRGQEARLRCSPMKGHSHVYWYRQLPEEGLKFMVYLQKENIIDESGMPKERFSAEFPKEGPSILRIQQVVRGDSAAYFCASSLNENTEAFFGQGTRLTVV.

The chain uses TRBV19 and TRBJ2-2; possible D gene TRBD2, 5 bases. CDR3 size: 14 residues. V was pared by 7 bases and J by 4 bases, with 13 bases between. Looked up from germline, CDR1 is LNHDA and CDR2 is SQIVND (reference sequence). CDR3 DNA sequence: TGTGCCAGTACTAATAGCCGGGGCACCGGGGAGCTGTTTTTT. As protein: CASTNSRGTGELFF.

This sequence joins TRBV6-5 and TRBJ1-1; D is unclear. The length of the CDR3 is 14 residues. Germline V gene sequence: CDR1 MNHEY, CDR2 SVGAGI. With 8 bases removed from V and 6 bases from J, the gap between germline ends came to 19 bases. The CDR3 region has the DNA TGTGCCAGCGGTCCAAGGGCCGGGATCGCTGAAGCTTTCTTT. This sequence encodes CASGPRAGIAEAFF.

The chain is built from TRBV23-1 and TRBJ1-1; no clear D. TRBV23-1 is assigned to the ORF class and has an uncertain function. Trimming took 0 bases from V and 0 from J, leaving 8 bases between them. The CDR3 is made up of 15 amino acids. CDR3 sequence (DNA): TGCGCCAGCAGTCAATCCCCCTCCTTGAACACTGAAGCTTTCTTT. Translated, it gives CASSQSPSLNTEAFF.

V and J are TRBV20-1 and TRBJ2-1; TRBD1 aligns across 9 bases. CDR1 and CDR2 from the germline V gene are DFQATT and SNEGSKA (reference sequence). The V and J ends lost 6 bases and 10 bases, in that order; junction bases with no gene match: 4. The CDR3 has 11 amino acids. CDR3 region: CSATGGREQFF. CDR3 nucleotides: TGCAGTGCAACAGGGGGCAGGGAGCAGTTCTTC.

The rearrangement links TRBV11-3 to TRBJ2-7, with D uncertain. Germline V gives CDR1 SGHNT, CDR2 YENEEA. CDR3 length: 13 amino acids. V lost 2 bases, J lost 4 bases, and 9 bases lay in between. The CDR3 here is CASSLPLGYEQYF. CDR3 in DNA: TGTGCCAGCAGCTTACCTCTAGGGTACGAGCAGTACTTC.

The rearrangement joins TRBV6-5 to TRBJ1-1; D is perhaps TRBD1 (6 bases). The V end lost 0 bases, the J end lost 11 bases, and 13 bases lay between the germline ends. Germline CDR1 reads MNHEY; CDR2 reads SVGAGI. The CDR3 totals 13 residues. The CDR3 DNA reads TGTGCCAGCAGTTACTCGAGAGGGGGAGAGGCTTTCTTT. As protein: CASSYSRGGEAFF.